The T cell receptor beta chain described here comes from a study of CD8+ T cells in alopecia areata. General study points: Patients shared TCRs less clearly than mice did, possibly owing to HLA.

Concerning this clone: Its antigen is not identified.

Collected material from alopecia areata patients comprised lesional scalp punch biopsies and peripheral blood. Sorted out of PBMCs were CD4+ T cells and CD8+ T cells. V gave up 4 bases and J gave up 0 bases, with 8 bases separating them. The CDR3 has 13 residues. Germline V gene data show CDR1 as SQVTM and CDR2 as ANQGSEA. cDNA prepared by RNA extraction and subsequent reverse transcription served as the template for sequencing. The repertoire was sequenced with immunoSEQ multiplex PCR; TCRdb's copy has only in-frame clones and lacks some. The sample has under 300,000 clones, 67% seen once; the top ten hold approximately 1.2%.

The chain employs TRBV29-1 and TRBJ2-3; no definite D call. Sequences were derived from CD4+ T cells sorted from blood, sampled at week 0. The sequence came from a human donor with alopecia areata. The CDR3 nucleotides read TGCAGCGTTGTTCCATCTAGCACAGATACGCAGTATTTT. Encoded protein: CSVVPSSTDTQYF.